This T cell receptor beta chain derives from a study of blood T cell repertoires in COVID-19 (dated by TCRdb to about 2020). Turning to the overall study: Collaborator samples came from the United States, Italy and Spain and covered acute and convalescent phases of COVID-19. A freely available public database, intended as a resource for researchers studying the immune response to SARS-CoV-2, is where the repertoires were released. The material from the prospective study consisted of cDNA or gDNA derived from T cells, B-cell-depleted T cells, or PBMCs. The dataset comprised deeply sampled blood TCRbeta repertoires from subjects exposed to, actively infected with, or recovered from COVID-19. Nearly every sample came with metadata listing a de-identified subject ID, COVID-19 status, age in years and sex. Where HLA class I and class II types were available, the types were taken from metadata supplied by the sample provider, not from assay-based typing. The samples were drawn from two sources: the first 160 participants of the ongoing ImmuneRACE study, and about 1,300 subjects contributed by 6 global collaborators.

The immunoSEQ Assay, a bias-controlled multiplex PCR, was used to amplify TCRbeta CDR3 regions from genomic DNA. Turning to the authors' computational methods: Nucleated cell counts per sample were estimated from amplification of reference gene primers within the assay. Sequence reads were collapsed and filtered to measure the absolute abundance of every unique TCRbeta CDR3 rearrangement. Productive Simpson clonality was computed per sample as the square root of Simpson's diversity index over productive rearrangements. TCRdb carries this immuneACCESS record with in-frame sequences only. Its versions omit some clonotypes, under half of them owing to an unresolved V gene in the studies checked, with the rest unexplained. The V and J calls and clone size are taken from that table; D and trimming were inferred from the DNA. The sample table records 300,000 to 350,000 clones; about 86% of these occur just once. Of the sample, around 4.2% falls within the top ten clones.

The CDR3 numbers 15 residues from cysteine through phenylalanine. Left in the record is the CDR3 DNA by itself, 45 bases read in frame from the first base. CDR1 SGHTA and CDR2 FQGTGA were looked up in the germline V gene. Deletion took 4 bases off V and 2 bases off J, with a span of 14 bases between the germline ends. Points the paper makes about the study in general: The quantity of clinical and demographic metadata differed by source and by participant and was supplied without curation.

Turning to this clone: It has no known antigen specificity. The input lacks base qualities; no much larger clone sits a single base away.

Participants in the prospective study were enrolled through a virtual design, were aged roughly 18 to 90 years, and lived in 20 to 30 United States geographic areas. In the prospective study, cohorts were assigned on the basis of participant-reported clinical history obtained from a screening survey and a study questionnaire. Each participant in the prospective study had whole blood, serum and a nasopharyngeal or oropharyngeal swab collected by mobile phlebotomists. Additional blood draws and questionnaires over an approximately two-month period could optionally be provided by prospective study participants. Blood samples from the prospective study were shipped frozen or at room temperature prior to DNA extraction.

In this chain, TRBV7-3 is recombined with TRBJ1-2; TRBD1 is possibly the D segment (6 matching bases). The sequenced sample was PBMCs or T cells enriched from blood (not recorded which). This TCR came from a woman aged 40 to 49 with acute COVID-19. The encoded CDR3 is CASSYKGDGNYGYTF. The DNA is TGTGCCAGCAGCTATAAGGGGGACGGGAACTATGGCTACACCTTC. The CDR3, completed at both ends by the reference TRBV7-3 and TRBJ1-2 genes, gives the full variable domain GAGVSQTPSNKVTEKGKYVELRCDPISGHTALYWYRQSLGQGPEFLIYFQGTGAADDSGLPNDRFFAVRPEGSVSTLKIQRTERGDSAVYLCASSYKGDGNYGYTFGSGTRLTVV.